The 28 T cell receptor beta chains given below trace back to one sample, sequenced in a study of T cell responses to AZD1222 COVID-19 vaccine. The data were produced by immunoSEQ multiplex PCR, yet TCRdb's version contains in-frame clones alone and is incomplete. The data hold 120,000 or so clones, with roughly 87% observed a single time. The sample in question was peripheral blood, obtained on day 0 of MenACWY control vaccination. The receptors were gathered from an adult in good health.

A few counts support this clone. This rearrangement joins TRBV7-2 to TRBJ1-1; D gene ambiguous. Germline CDR1 is SGHTA and CDR2 is FQGNSA. The CDR3 covers 14 residues. Trimming pared 3 bases from V and 1 base from J, leaving 9 bases between. Here the CDR3 reads CASSFGRGNTEAFF. CDR3 bases: TGTGCCAGCAGCTTTGGGCGGGGGAACACTGAAGCTTTCTTT.

V and J are TRBV4-2 and TRBJ1-1; D perhaps matches TRBD1 (5 bases). The CDR3 length is 14 residues. Trimming left V 0 bases short and J 1 base short, with 6 bases between. In germline, CDR1 is LGHNA, CDR2 YNFKEQ. CDR3 loop: CASSQDGGNTEAFF. The CDR3 coding sequence is TGTGCCAGCAGCCAAGATGGGGGGAACACTGAAGCTTTCTTT.

In this sample, this clone turned up many times. The chain combines TRBV6-2 or TRBV6-3 with TRBJ2-3, with 8 positions matching TRBD2. CDR1 and CDR2 (germline): MNHEY, SVGEGT. With V trimmed by 6 bases and J by 1 base, 9 bases remained unmatched. The CDR3 is made up of 16 amino acids. The CDR3 sequence is CASSQMGLEGTDTQYF. For the CDR3, the DNA is TGTGCCAGCAGCCAAATGGGACTAGAAGGCACAGATACGCAGTATTTT.

The CDR3 here is CASSQFGGPVPREQFF. In nucleotides, the CDR3 is TGTGCCAGCAGCCAATTTGGCGGGCCCGTCCCCCGTGAGCAGTTCTTC. The chain couples TRBV3-1 (or the pseudogene TRBV3-2) to TRBJ2-1; D is perhaps TRBD2 (5 bases). From germline, CDR1 is LGHDT and CDR2 YNNKEL (reference sequence). This CDR3 has 16 amino acids. Trimming took 2 bases from V and 9 from J, leaving 20 bases between them.

This clone was detected once. The gene calls are TRBV10-2 and TRBJ2-7, with 9 bases aligning to TRBD1. Germline CDR1 WSHSY, CDR2 SAAADI. The CDR3 has 14 amino acids. V shed 6 bases, J shed 0 bases, and the junction held 3 bases outside the gene matches. The chain's CDR3 is CASRGTGSSYEQYV. DNA of the CDR3: TGCGCCAGCAGAGGGACAGGGAGCTCCTACGAGCAGTACGTC.

The chain links TRBV6-1 to TRBJ1-2; TRBD1 matches at 8 bases. V was clipped by 2 bases and J by 4 bases; unmatched bases: 6. CDR1 and CDR2 from the germline V gene are MNHNS and SASEGT. The CDR3 sequence is 15 residues long. CDR3 loop: CASSEWQGAGYGYTF. CDR3 nucleotide sequence: TGTGCCAGCAGTGAATGGCAGGGGGCCGGCTATGGCTACACCTTC.

This clone was observed a single time. The chain carries TRBV6-5 and TRBJ2-7; D uncertain. The CDR3 extends over 13 amino acids. The V end lost 6 bases, the J end lost 2 bases, and 11 bases lay between the germline ends. Germline V gene data show CDR1 as MNHEY and CDR2 as SVGAGI. Here the CDR3 DNA reads TGTGCCAGCAGCCCAATTGAGACCTACGAGCAGTACTTC. The encoded protein is CASSPIETYEQYF.

This sequence joins TRBV29-1 and TRBJ2-3; possibly TRBD1 for D (6 bases). Germline V gene lookup returns CDR1 SQVTM and CDR2 ANQGSEA. V lost 5 bases to trimming and J lost 2 bases, with 14 bases between them. The CDR3 is 14 residues long. The CDR3 region is CSVFRGGYTDTQYF. The CDR3 coding sequence is TGCAGCGTTTTTAGAGGGGGATACACAGATACGCAGTATTTT.

This chain uses TRBV4-1 with TRBJ1-2; D not resolved. Germline CDR1 is MGHRA and CDR2 is YSYEKL. The CDR3 totals 15 residues. The V and J ends lost 1 base and 3 bases respectively, with 12 bases between them. This chain's CDR3 is CASSQAVSPYYGYTF. In DNA, the CDR3 is TGCGCCAGCAGCCAAGCTGTTTCCCCCTACTATGGCTACACCTTC.

The V call is TRBV3-1 (or the pseudogene TRBV3-2), the J call TRBJ1-2; the match to TRBD1 covers 11 bases. Per germline, CDR1 LGHDT and CDR2 YNNKEL (reference sequence). The CDR3 totals 14 residues. J lost 2 bases, V lost 5 bases, and 1 base had no gene match. Written as DNA, the CDR3 is TGTGCCAGCAGCGGACAGGGGGCAAACTATGGCTACACCTTC. It yields the protein CASSGQGANYGYTF.

The V gene is TRBV4-1, the J gene TRBJ1-4; D remains unclear. This CDR3 has 14 residues. Germline lookup yields CDR1 MGHRA and CDR2 YSYEKL. Trimming pared 4 bases from V and 5 bases from J, leaving 11 bases between. Here the CDR3 reads CASSLQQKNEKLFF. The CDR3 nucleotides read TGCGCCAGCAGCCTGCAACAGAAAAATGAAAAACTGTTTTTT.

This chain uses TRBV28 with TRBJ1-4, with TRBD1 as a possible D gene (5 bases). Germline CDR1 reads MDHEN; CDR2 reads SYDVKM. Trimming pared 2 bases from V and 3 bases from J, leaving 19 bases between. The CDR3 has 18 residues. In DNA form, the CDR3 reads TGTGCCAGCAGTTTAGGGCTAGGGACTGCTCGGGCTAATGAAAAACTGTTTTTT. Its translation: CASSLGLGTARANEKLFF.

This chain joins TRBV9 and TRBJ1-1, with D possibly TRBD1 on 6 matching bases. This CDR3 is 16 amino acids long. V was trimmed by 0 bases and J by 0 bases, leaving 12 bases between them. Germline-derived CDR1 and CDR2 are SGDLS and YYNGEE. The CDR3 reads CASSVAWGTMNTEAFF. In nucleotides, the CDR3 is TGTGCCAGCAGCGTAGCTTGGGGGACAATGAACACTGAAGCTTTCTTT.

The chain is built from TRBV5-1 and TRBJ1-4; TRBD1 might be the D (5 bases). The germline V and J ends were trimmed by 2 bases and 2 bases, with 10 bases remaining between them. Germline CDR1 is SGHRS and CDR2 is YFSETQ. The CDR3 covers 15 residues. The CDR3 nucleotides are TGCGCCAGCAGCTTCTTTTCAGGGACTAATGAAAAACTGTTTTTT. Its protein product is CASSFFSGTNEKLFF.

This clone is a singleton in its sample. V and J are TRBV5-1 and TRBJ2-3; 8 nucleotides align to TRBD2. The germline V gene has CDR1 SGHRS and CDR2 YFSETQ. V shed 0 bases, J shed 4 bases, and the junction held 4 bases outside the gene matches. The CDR3 spans 15 residues. In DNA form, the CDR3 reads TGCGCCAGCAGCTTGGCGGGACTAGATGCAGATACGCAGTATTTT. Translation gives CASSLAGLDADTQYF.

This sequence joins TRBV6-1 and TRBJ1-2; a possible D gene is TRBD1 (5 bases). This CDR3 region has 15 residues. Between the trimmed V and J ends, which lost 2 bases and 3 bases, there was a span of 13 bases. The germline gives CDR1 MNHNS, CDR2 SASEGT. In DNA form, the CDR3 reads TGTGCCAGCAGTGAACCACGTGGGGGATACTATGGCTACACCTTC. This gives the protein CASSEPRGGYYGYTF.

The chain joins TRBV5-5 to TRBJ1-6, with TRBD1 as a possible D gene (5 bases). CDR1 SGHKS and CDR2 YYEKEE come from the germline V gene (reference sequence). V was shortened by 0 bases and J by 0 bases, with 10 bases between the two germline ends. This CDR3 contains 17 residues. DNA for the CDR3: TGTGCCAGCAGCTTGGTGGGGGAGAGCTCCTATAATTCACCCCTCCACTTT. It translates to CASSLVGESSYNSPLHF.

To note about this clone: Other nucleotide sequences from this sample produce the same CDR3. The CDR3 spells CASSFAGNTIYF. CDR3 sequence (DNA): TGTGCCAGCAGTTTTGCTGGAAACACCATATATTTT. V and J are TRBV12-3 or TRBV12-4 and TRBJ1-3; no clear D. Deletions cut 3 bases from V and 2 bases from J, with 2 bases between. This CDR3 has 12 residues.

This clone was seen more than once but under ten times. The chain is built from TRBV2 and TRBJ2-3; D gene uncertain. This CDR3 region has 14 residues. Germline-derived CDR1 and CDR2 are SNHLY and FYNNEI. V was trimmed by 9 bases and J by 1 base, leaving 14 bases between them. The CDR3 nucleotides read TGTGCCAGAACAGTCAACACAGGCACAGATACGCAGTATTTT. Translated: CARTVNTGTDTQYF.

The gene calls are TRBV5-6 and TRBJ2-2; TRBD1 or TRBD2 may be the D gene (5 bases each). The germline CDR1 and CDR2 sequences are SGHDT and YYEEEE. The CDR3 totals 17 residues. V shed 0 bases and J shed 0 bases, with 12 bases lying between them. The CDR3 is CASSLATWGSNTGELFF. The CDR3 DNA reads TGTGCCAGCAGCTTGGCCACATGGGGGTCGAACACCGGGGAGCTGTTTTTT.

The chain joins TRBV6-5 to TRBJ2-3, with no clear D. Per germline, CDR1 MNHEY and CDR2 SVGAGI. This CDR3 has 12 amino acids. V shed 2 bases and J shed 3 bases, with 3 bases lying between them. CDR3 sequence reads: CASSYGTDTQYF. The CDR3 DNA reads as TGTGCCAGCAGTTACGGGACAGATACGCAGTATTTT.

The chain employs TRBV2 and TRBJ2-1, with TRBD2 matching 13 bases. V was clipped by 6 bases and J by 3 bases; unmatched bases: 8. CDR3 length: 17 amino acids. Per germline, CDR1 SNHLY and CDR2 FYNNEI. CDR3 nucleotide sequence: TGTGCCAGCAGCGCCGGGACTAGCGGGGTTAACTACAATGAGCAGTTCTTC. Translated, it gives CASSAGTSGVNYNEQFF. The full variable domain, its missing parts supplied by reference TRBV2 and TRBJ2-1, is EPEVTQTPSHQVTQMGQEVILRCVPISNHLYFYWYRQILGQKVEFLVSFYNNEISEKSEIFDDQFSVERPDGSNFTLKIRSTKLEDSAMYFCASSAGTSGVNYNEQFFGPGTRLTVL.

The rearrangement links TRBV13 to TRBJ2-5; 10 bases are a match to TRBD1. V lost 6 bases and J lost 3; bases outside the gene matches: 10. The CDR3 length is 16 residues. The germline CDR1 and CDR2 sequences are PRHDT and FYEKMQ (reference sequence). This CDR3 is CASSFLTGQGKETQYF. CDR3 coding DNA: TGTGCCAGCAGTTTTTTAACGGGACAGGGGAAAGAGACCCAGTACTTC.

V and J are TRBV5-1 and TRBJ2-1; D gene unclear. CDR1 is SGHRS, CDR2 YFSETQ, per germline. Deletions cut 0 bases from V and 5 bases from J, with 12 bases between. The CDR3 is made up of 15 amino acids. The CDR3 loop reads CASSLGALRNNEQFF. CDR3 DNA: TGCGCCAGCAGCTTGGGGGCTCTGAGGAACAATGAGCAGTTCTTC.

The chain carries TRBV6-4 and TRBJ2-6, with D possibly TRBD1 on 6 matching bases. Germline V CDR1 and CDR2: MRHNA, SNTAGT. V was shortened by 3 bases and J by 2 bases, with 20 bases between the two germline ends. This CDR3 has 19 residues. CDR3 bases: TGTGCCAGCAGTGAGATTATGGCGGCCGAGGGGGCTGGGGCCAACGTCCTGACTTTC. This gives the protein CASSEIMAAEGAGANVLTF.

This rearrangement joins TRBV28 to TRBJ1-5; 9 bases match TRBD1. The CDR3 contains 19 residues. V gave up 7 bases and J gave up 0 bases; unmatched junction bases: 16. Germline CDR1 MDHEN, CDR2 SYDVKM. CDR3 coding DNA: TGTGCCAGCAAACCCCCGACAGGGGGGGGGAAATATAGCAATCAGCCCCAGCATTTT. Its translation: CASKPPTGGGKYSNQPQHF.

The CDR3 here is CARPRQGRHEQFF. The CDR3 region has the DNA TGTGCCAGGCCCAGACAGGGTCGCCATGAGCAGTTCTTC. This chain connects TRBV3-1 (or the pseudogene TRBV3-2) to TRBJ2-1; 7 bases map to TRBD1. Looked up from germline, CDR1 is LGHDT and CDR2 is YNNKEL (reference sequence). The length of the CDR3 is 13 residues. V shed 9 bases and J 8 bases; nucleotides not matched to a gene: 10.

The genes are TRBV30 and TRBJ1-3; D ambiguous. V shed 3 bases and J shed 4 bases, with 7 bases lying between them. The germline V gene has CDR1 GTSNPN and CDR2 SVGIG (reference sequence). The CDR3 is 12 amino acids. This chain's CDR3 is CAWRPGGNTIYF. DNA for the CDR3: TGTGCCTGGAGACCCGGGGGAAACACCATATATTTT.